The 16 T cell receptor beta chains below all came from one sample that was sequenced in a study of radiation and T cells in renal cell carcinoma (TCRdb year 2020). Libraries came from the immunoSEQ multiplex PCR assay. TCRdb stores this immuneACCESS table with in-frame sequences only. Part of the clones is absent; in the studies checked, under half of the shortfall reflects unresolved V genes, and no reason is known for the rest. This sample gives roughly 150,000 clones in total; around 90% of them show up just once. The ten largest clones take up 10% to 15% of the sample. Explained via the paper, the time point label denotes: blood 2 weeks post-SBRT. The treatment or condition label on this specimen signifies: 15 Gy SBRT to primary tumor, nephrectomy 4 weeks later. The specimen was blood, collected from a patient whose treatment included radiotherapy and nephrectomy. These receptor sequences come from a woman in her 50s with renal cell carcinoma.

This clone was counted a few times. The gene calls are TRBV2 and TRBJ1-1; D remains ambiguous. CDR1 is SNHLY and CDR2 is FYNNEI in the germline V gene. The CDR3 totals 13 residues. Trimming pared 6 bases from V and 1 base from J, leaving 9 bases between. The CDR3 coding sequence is TGTGCCAGCAGCCTCGGTCAGAACACTGAAGCTTTCTTT. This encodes CASSLGQNTEAFF.

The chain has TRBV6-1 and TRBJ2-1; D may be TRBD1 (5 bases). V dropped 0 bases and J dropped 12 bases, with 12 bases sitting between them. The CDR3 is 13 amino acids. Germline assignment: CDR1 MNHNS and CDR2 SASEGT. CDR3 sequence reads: CASSEALRGGQFF. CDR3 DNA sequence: TGTGCCAGCAGTGAAGCGCTTAGGGGTGGGCAGTTCTTC.

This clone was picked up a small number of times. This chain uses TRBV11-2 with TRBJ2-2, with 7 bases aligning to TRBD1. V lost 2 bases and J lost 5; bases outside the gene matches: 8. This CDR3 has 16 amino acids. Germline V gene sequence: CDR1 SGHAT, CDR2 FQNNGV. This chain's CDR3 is CASSLTPDRATGELFF. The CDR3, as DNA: TGTGCCAGCAGCTTAACCCCCGACAGGGCTACCGGGGAGCTGTTTTTT.

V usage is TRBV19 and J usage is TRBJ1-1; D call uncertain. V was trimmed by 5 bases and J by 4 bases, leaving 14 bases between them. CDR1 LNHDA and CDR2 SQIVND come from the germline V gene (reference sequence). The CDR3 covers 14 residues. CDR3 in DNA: TGTGCCAGTAGTGCGGCTGGGGAAGGCACTGAAGCTTTCTTT. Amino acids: CASSAAGEGTEAFF.

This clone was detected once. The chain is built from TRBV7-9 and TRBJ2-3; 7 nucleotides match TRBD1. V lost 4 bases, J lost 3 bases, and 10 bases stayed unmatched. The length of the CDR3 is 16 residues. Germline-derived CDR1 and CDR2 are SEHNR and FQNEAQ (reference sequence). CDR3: CASSSDDRALTDTQYF. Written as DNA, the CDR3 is TGTGCCAGCAGCTCGGACGACAGGGCCTTAACAGATACGCAGTATTTT.

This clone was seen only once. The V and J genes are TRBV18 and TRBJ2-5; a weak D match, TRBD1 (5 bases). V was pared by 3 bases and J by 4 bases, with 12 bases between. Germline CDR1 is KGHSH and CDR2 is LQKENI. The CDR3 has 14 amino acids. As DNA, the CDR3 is TGTGCCAGCTCACCGGAAGGGGTGGTAGAGACCCAGTACTTC. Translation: CASSPEGVVETQYF.

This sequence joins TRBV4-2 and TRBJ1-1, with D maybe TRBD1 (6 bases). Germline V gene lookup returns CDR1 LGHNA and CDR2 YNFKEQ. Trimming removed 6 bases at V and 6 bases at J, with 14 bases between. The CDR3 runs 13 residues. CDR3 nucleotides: TGTGCCAGCAGTCGGTTTAGGGGGTCTGAAGCTTTCTTT. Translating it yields CASSRFRGSEAFF.

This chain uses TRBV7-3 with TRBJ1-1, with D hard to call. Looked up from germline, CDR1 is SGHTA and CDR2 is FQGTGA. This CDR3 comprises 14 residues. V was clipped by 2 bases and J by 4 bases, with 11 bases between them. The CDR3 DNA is TGTGCCAGCAGCTTAGGCGGGTTTGGCACTGAAGCTTTCTTT. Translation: CASSLGGFGTEAFF.

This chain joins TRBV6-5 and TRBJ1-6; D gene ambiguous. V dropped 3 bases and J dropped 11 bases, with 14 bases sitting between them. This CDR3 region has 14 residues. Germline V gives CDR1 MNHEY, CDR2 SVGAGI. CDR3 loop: CASSYREGLAPLHF. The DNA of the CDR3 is TGTGCCAGCAGTTATAGGGAGGGCTTGGCACCCCTCCACTTT.

The CDR3 here is CASSLSRSQETQYF. The CDR3 bases are TGTGCCAGCAGCTTATCGAGAAGCCAAGAGACCCAGTACTTC. The V gene is TRBV11-2, the J gene TRBJ2-5; D is uncertain. Trimming pared 2 bases from V and 1 base from J, leaving 8 bases between. Germline values: CDR1 SGHAT, CDR2 FQNNGV. CDR3 size: 14 residues.

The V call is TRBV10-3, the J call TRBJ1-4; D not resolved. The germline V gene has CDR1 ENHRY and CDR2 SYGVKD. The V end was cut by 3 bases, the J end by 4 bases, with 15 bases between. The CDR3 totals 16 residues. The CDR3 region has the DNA TGTGCCATCAGTGACCCGGCTACAGAAAGTAATGAAAAACTGTTTTTT. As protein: CAISDPATESNEKLFF.

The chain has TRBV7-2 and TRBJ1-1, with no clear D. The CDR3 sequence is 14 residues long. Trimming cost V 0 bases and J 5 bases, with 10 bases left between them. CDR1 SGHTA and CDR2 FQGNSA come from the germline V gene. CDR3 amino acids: CASSLAEGGTEAFF. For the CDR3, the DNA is TGTGCCAGCAGCTTAGCGGAGGGAGGGACTGAAGCTTTCTTT.

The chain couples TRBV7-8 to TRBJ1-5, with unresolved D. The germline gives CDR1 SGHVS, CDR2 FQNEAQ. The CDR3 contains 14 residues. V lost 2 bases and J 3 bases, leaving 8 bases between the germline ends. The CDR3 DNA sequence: TGTGCCAGCAGCTTATCGGGTTACAATCAGCCCCAGCATTTT. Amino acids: CASSLSGYNQPQHF.

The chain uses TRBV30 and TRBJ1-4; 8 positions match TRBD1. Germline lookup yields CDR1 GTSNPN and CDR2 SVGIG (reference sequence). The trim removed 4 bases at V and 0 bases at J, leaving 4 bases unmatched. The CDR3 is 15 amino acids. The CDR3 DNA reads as TGTGCCTGGACCGGACAGGGAGCAACTAATGAAAAACTGTTTTTT. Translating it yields CAWTGQGATNEKLFF.

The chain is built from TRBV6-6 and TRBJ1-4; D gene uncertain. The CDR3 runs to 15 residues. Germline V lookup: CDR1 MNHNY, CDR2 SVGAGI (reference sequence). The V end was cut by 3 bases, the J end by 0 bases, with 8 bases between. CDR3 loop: CASSYNVPTNEKLFF. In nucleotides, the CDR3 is TGTGCCAGCAGTTATAATGTTCCAACTAATGAAAAACTGTTTTTT.

CDR3 sequence: CASSPGQGTHEQYF. Written as DNA, the CDR3 is TGTGCCAGTAGTCCGGGACAGGGAACCCACGAGCAGTACTTC. The rearrangement uses TRBV19 and TRBJ2-7, with TRBD1 identical over 9 bases. V lost 5 bases, J lost 5 bases, and 7 bases stayed unmatched. Germline V gene data show CDR1 as LNHDA and CDR2 as SQIVND (reference sequence). The CDR3 loop spans 14 amino acids.